This T cell receptor beta chain appears in the sequencing data of a study of blood T cell repertoires in COVID-19. V was shortened by 6 bases and J by 4 bases, with 16 bases between the two germline ends. The CDR3 has 14 amino acids. From germline, CDR1 is SNHLY and CDR2 FYNNEI. Assay used: immunoSEQ multiplex PCR; TCRdb lists only in-frame clones, some missing. The sample consists of more than 250,000 clones, 70% to 90% of them appearing once. The sequence was collected from a human donor in a cohort sampled during active COVID-19. The sequencing sample was made of peripheral blood. This chain joins TRBV2 and TRBJ2-7; the D gene is possibly TRBD1 (6 bases). The CDR3 here is CASRGAGVKYEQYF. The DNA for the CDR3 is TGTGCCAGCAGGGGGGCTGGGGTAAAGTACGAGCAGTACTTC.